The 13 T cell receptor beta chains listed next were all sequenced from one sample in a study of T cells in Graves' hyperthyroidism and ophthalmopathy. Amplification yielded TCR beta CDR3 regions, with RNA transcripts as the source. HTBI primers were used for first-round RT-PCR of the TCR CDR3. From the multiplex PCR reads, TCRdb called clonotypes with MiXCR, one entry per CDR3 protein. This table holds around 600,000 distinct CDR3 sequences, 14% found once. Specimen: blood. The receptors here all came from a woman between 45 and 65 years old with Graves' ophthalmopathy.

This clonotype came up many times. This rearrangement joins TRBV12-3 or TRBV12-4 to TRBJ2-1; the match to TRBD1 covers 9 bases. This CDR3 is 16 amino acids long. Trimming at V came to 5 bases and at J to 9 bases, leaving 14 bases not matched to a gene. The CDR3 loop reads CASSPDRGDTRSEQFF. The DNA for the CDR3 is TGTGCCAGCAGTCCCGACAGGGGGGATACTAGGAGTGAGCAGTTCTTC.

This clonotype came up a few times. The chain employs TRBV28 and TRBJ2-7; 9 bases line up with TRBD2. The CDR3 is 16 residues long. V shed 1 base, J shed 5 bases, and the junction held 9 bases outside the gene matches. Germline V gives CDR1 MDHEN, CDR2 SYDVKM. The CDR3 sequence is CASSLYRREGRNEQYF. CDR3 DNA: TGTGCCAGCAGTTTATACCGGCGGGAGGGCCGGAACGAGCAGTACTTC.

At least ten counts were recorded for this clonotype. The chain joins TRBV5-1 to TRBJ2-3; a weak D match, TRBD2 (6 bases). The CDR3 is 16 amino acids. The germline V and J ends were trimmed by 4 bases and 1 base, with 16 bases remaining between them. CDR1 and CDR2 (germline): SGHRS, YFSETQ. The CDR3 coding sequence is TGCGCCAGCAGCCCCCGACTAGGATCTCGCACAGATACGCAGTATTTT. The encoded protein is CASSPRLGSRTDTQYF. The whole variable domain, remainder taken from reference TRBV5-1 and TRBJ2-3, is KAGVTQTPRYLIKTRGQQVTLSCSPISGHRSVSWYQQTPGQGLQFLFEYFSETQRNKGNFPGRFSGRQFSNSRSEMNVSTLELGDSALYLCASSPRLGSRTDTQYFGPGTRLTVL.

This clonotype was observed a handful of times. V and J are TRBV12-3 or TRBV12-4 and TRBJ2-7; 7 nucleotides line up with TRBD2. J gave up 7 bases and V 5 bases, and 11 bases lay outside the gene matches. The CDR3 extends over 14 amino acids. CDR3 protein: CASSPVAGAWEQYF. The DNA for the CDR3 is TGTGCCAGCAGTCCCGTCGCGGGAGCGTGGGAGCAGTACTTC.

In this sample, this clonotype turned up a few times. CDR3 DNA: TGCGCCAGCAGCCAAGACGGTGCGGCGGCTAACTATGGCTACACCTTC. It translates to CASSQDGAAANYGYTF. The chain joins TRBV4-1 to TRBJ1-2; D not certain. Deletions cut 0 bases from V and 0 bases from J, with 11 bases between. CDR3 length equals 16 residues. Germline V gene lookup returns CDR1 MGHRA and CDR2 YSYEKL.

This clonotype occurred a few times. A much larger clone lies a single base off, so this may be a read error. The genes are TRBV6-1 and TRBJ1-1; 8 positions agree with TRBD1. CDR3 length equals 14 residues. The V gene's germline CDR1 is MNHNS and CDR2 SASEGT. This CDR3 is CASTRQGTNTGAFF. The CDR3 nucleotides are TGTGCCAGCACCCGACAGGGGACAAACACTGGAGCTTTCTTT.

A remark on this clonotype: A much larger clone lies one base from this, so it may be a read error. This sequence joins TRBV12-3 or TRBV12-4 and TRBJ2-5; D is possibly TRBD1 or TRBD2 (5 bases each). CDR3 length: 13 residues. The CDR3 bases are TGTACCAGCAGTTTTAGGGGAGAGGAGACCCAGTACTTC. It encodes CTSSFRGEETQYF.

This clonotype was seen at least ten times. This chain joins TRBV7-3 and TRBJ2-2; no clear D gene. The CDR3 extends over 17 amino acids. V was clipped by 0 bases and J by 2 bases, with 13 bases between them. The germline V gene has CDR1 SGHTA and CDR2 FQGTGA. The CDR3 loop reads CASSLTGTTANTGELFF. The CDR3 nucleotides read TGTGCCAGCAGCTTAACTGGTACAACAGCCAACACCGGGGAGCTGTTTTTT.

The sample holds many counts of this clonotype. CDR3: CASSAVGQGSYEQYF. In nucleotides, the CDR3 is TGTGCCAGCAGTGCGGTGGGACAGGGGTCCTACGAGCAGTACTTC. This chain joins TRBV2 and TRBJ2-7, with 10 bases aligning to TRBD1. After removal of 4 bases from V and 1 base from J, the junction contained 4 bases not matched to a gene. Looked up from germline, CDR1 is SNHLY and CDR2 is FYNNEI. The CDR3 runs 15 residues.

This clonotype was picked up a small number of times. The germline gene is not matched at one end of the junction; a read error may be the cause. V is TRBV20-1 and J is TRBJ2-7; no reliable D call. The germline gives CDR1 DFQATT, CDR2 SNEGSKA (reference sequence). The CDR3 extends over 13 amino acids. The CDR3 DNA reads TGCAGTGCTGGAGACACAGCCCACTACGAGCAGTACTTC. Translating it yields CSAGDTAHYEQYF.

This clonotype showed up many times. This sequence joins TRBV7-2 and TRBJ2-3; 8 bases match TRBD1. The CDR3 consists of 16 residues. Unmatched junction bases numbered 5, after V lost 2 bases and J lost 1 base. Germline V CDR1 and CDR2: SGHTA, FQGNSA. For the CDR3, the DNA is TGTGCCAGCAGCTTATCGCCGGGACAGGGCACAGATACGCAGTATTTT. This translates into CASSLSPGQGTDTQYF.

V is TRBV20-1 and J is TRBJ2-3; 11 nucleotides line up with TRBD2. The germline CDR1 and CDR2 sequences are DFQATT and SNEGSKA (reference sequence). This CDR3 has 15 residues. With V trimmed by 1 base and J by 1 base, 1 base remained unmatched. Written as DNA, the CDR3 is TGCAGTGCTAGAGTGACTAGCGGGGGCACAGATACGCAGTATTTT. This translates into CSARVTSGGTDTQYF.

In its sample, this clonotype was seen many times. V and J are TRBV12-3 or TRBV12-4 and TRBJ2-3; tentative D call: TRBD1 (5 bases). Trimming took off 3 bases at V and 2 bases at J, with 9 bases between the two ends. The CDR3 runs 14 residues. The CDR3 spells CASSLTVSTDTQYF. The CDR3 DNA sequence: TGTGCCAGCAGTTTGACAGTGTCCACAGATACGCAGTATTTT.